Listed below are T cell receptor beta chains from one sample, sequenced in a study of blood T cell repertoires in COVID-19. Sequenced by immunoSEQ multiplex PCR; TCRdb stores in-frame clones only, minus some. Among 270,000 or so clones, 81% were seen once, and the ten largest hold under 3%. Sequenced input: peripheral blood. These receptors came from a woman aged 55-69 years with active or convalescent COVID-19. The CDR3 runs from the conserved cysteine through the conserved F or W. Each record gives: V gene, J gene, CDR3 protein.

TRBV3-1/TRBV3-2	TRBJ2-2	CASSQDRTSTLTGELFF
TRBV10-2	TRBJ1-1	CASRGQGLEAFF
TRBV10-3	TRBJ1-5	CAISEQGGNQPQHF
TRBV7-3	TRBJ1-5	CASSSYRGRRNQPQHF
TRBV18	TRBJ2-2	CASSPGNAGGNTGELFF
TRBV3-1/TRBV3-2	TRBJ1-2	CASSQPTGPNYGYTF
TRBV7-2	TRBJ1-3	CASKALLSGNTIYF
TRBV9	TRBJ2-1	CASSAGTSGGIGGQFF
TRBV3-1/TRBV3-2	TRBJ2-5	CASSQEYGKSETQYF
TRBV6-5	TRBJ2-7	CASSTQAGGGDEQYF
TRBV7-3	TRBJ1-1	CASSLSGAWDTEAFF
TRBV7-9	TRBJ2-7	CASSLALAGQRSSYEQYF
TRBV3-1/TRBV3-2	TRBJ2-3	CASSQTLAGGWDTQYF
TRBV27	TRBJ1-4	CASSFYDRPNVREKLFF
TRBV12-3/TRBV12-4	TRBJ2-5	CASSSLAQETQYF
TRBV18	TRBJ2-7	CASSGTGIWGSYEQYF
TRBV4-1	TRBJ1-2	CASSQTDRSNYGYTF
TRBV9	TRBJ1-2	CASSVVETPVASYGYTF
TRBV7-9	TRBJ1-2	CASSSRQGAYGYTF
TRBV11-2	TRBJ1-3	CASSLQGTFGNTIYF
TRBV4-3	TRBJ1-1	CASSQELRILNTEAFF
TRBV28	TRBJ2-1	CASTSAGVAESYNEQFF
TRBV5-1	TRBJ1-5	CASSLEGGGQPQHF
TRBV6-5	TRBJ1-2	CASSSQGARYGYTF
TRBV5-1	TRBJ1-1	CASSLAGQRMNTEAFF
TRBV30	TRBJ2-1	CARAANRDNEQFF
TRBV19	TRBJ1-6	CASSMEREFPNSPLHF
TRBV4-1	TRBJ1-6	CASSQGTGGSPLHF
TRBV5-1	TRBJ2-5	CASSVGRGGRETQYF
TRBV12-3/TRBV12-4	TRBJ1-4	CASSWGPEKLFF